The TCR beta chain described here comes from a study of OX40 agonist ivuxolimab in advanced cancers. TCRdb's table, derived via immunoSEQ multiplex PCR, lists solely in-frame clones and lacks some. The data hold 30,000 or so clones, with less than 95% observed a single time. CDR1 and CDR2 from the germline V gene are SGHDN and FVKESK. V was shortened by 9 bases and J by 2 bases, with 17 bases between the two germline ends. The CDR3 length is 15 residues. J is TRBJ2-1 and V is TRBV14; unclear D gene. The receptor comes from an adult with an advanced solid tumor such as melanoma, head and neck, liver or kidney cancer. Source: CD4+ or CD8+ T cells sorted from blood, taken in a trial of the OX40 agonist ivuxolimab. The CDR3 protein is CASSSRIGAYNEQFF. For the CDR3, the DNA is TGTGCCAGTTCCTCTAGGATAGGTGCCTACAATGAGCAGTTCTTC. The entire variable domain, with the rest obtained from reference TRBV14 and TRBJ2-1, is as follows: EAGVTQFPSHSVIEKGQTVTLRCDPISGHDNLYWYRRVMGKEIKFLLHFVKESKQDESGMPNNRFLAERTGGTYSTLKVQPAELEDSGVYFCASSSRIGAYNEQFFGPGTRLTVL.